In this sample, the clone carrying this T cell receptor beta chain turned up a few times. What it recognizes is unknown. The data were obtained in a study of cytomegalovirus exposure and HLA in healthy donors. Study-level points and caveats: Reports credit the classifier with highly specific, highly sensitive diagnosis of cytomegalovirus status. Later, an analysis found that common viral pathogens appeared to be linked with several of the most significant clusters. A missense variant in DCLRE1C was later tied to TCR beta V- and J-gene trimming.

This PCR relied on a set of 60 Vbeta primers and 13 Jbeta primers. Clones were read by immunoSEQ multiplex PCR, and TCRdb kept only the in-frame ones, dropping some. This table has about 120,000 clones, about three quarters appearing once. The CDR3 is made up of 13 amino acids. Germline V gene lookup returns CDR1 LGHNT and CDR2 FRNRAP. Trimming removed 6 bases from V and 6 bases from J, with 14 bases in between. Sequencing used PBMCs. This chain links TRBV12-5 with TRBJ1-2; D is unresolved. This clonotype originated in a man in his sixties in good health and CMV-seropositive. CDR3 in amino acids: CASGPYDINGYTF. CDR3 nucleotides: TGTGCTAGTGGCCCCTACGACATCAATGGCTACACCTTC.